This is a list of T cell receptor beta chains from one sample in a study of technical replicates of blood from a few donors. Generated by immunoSEQ multiplex PCR, the TCRdb table keeps only in-frame clones and is missing some. This sample yields about 73,000 clones, of which just over 90% are seen a single time; roughly 0.25% belongs to the top ten. The specimen was T cells isolated from PBMCs. Every receptor here comes from a human donor in good health. Each CDR3 is given with its conserved first and last residue. D genes are given only for firm matches. Rows give clone size only sometimes, using once, few, many, or a class for an expanded clone.

>once|TRBD1|TRBJ1-5|TRBV30|12
TGTGCCTGGGGACAGGGCGGTCAGCCCCAGCATTTT
CAWGQGGQPQHF
>-|TRBD1|TRBJ2-3|TRBV5-1|15
TGCGCCAGCAGCTTCGGGACAGGGGACACAGATACGCAGTATTTT
CASSFGTGDTDTQYF
>once|-|TRBJ1-2|TRBV28|13
TGTGCCAGCACTACCACAGGGTTCTATGGCTACACCTTC
CASTTTGFYGYTF
>-|-|TRBJ1-2|TRBV5-1|15
TGCGCCAGCAGTCACGAAAGAGGGGACAACGATGGCTACACCTTC
CASSHERGDNDGYTF
>-|TRBD1|TRBJ1-2|TRBV6-5|14
TGTGCCAGCAGGGGGGGACAGACTAACTATGGCTACACCTTC
CASRGGQTNYGYTF
>-|TRBD1|TRBJ2-7|TRBV29-1|15
TGCAGCGTTATACTAACAGGGGGCGACGAGTACGAGCAGTACTTC
CSVILTGGDEYEQYF
>-|-|TRBJ2-1|TRBV19|14
TGTGCCAGTAAGCAGGGAAGCTCCTACAATGAGCAGTTCTTC
CASKQGSSYNEQFF
>-|-|TRBJ2-2|TRBV4-1|15
TGCGCCAGCAGCCAAGGACTAGCGAACACCGGGGAGCTGTTTTTT
CASSQGLANTGELFF
>-|-|TRBJ2-3|TRBV19|15
TGTGCCAGTACTTTTAGCGCTAAGAGCACAGATACGCAGTATTTT
CASTFSAKSTDTQYF
>-|-|TRBJ2-7|TRBV4-1|12
TGCGCCAGCAGCTCCCCGGGAGCCGAGCAGTACTTC
CASSSPGAEQYF
>-|-|TRBJ2-5|TRBV4-1|17
TGCGCCAGCAGCCAACCCCGGGGTAGCGGCCCCCAAGAGACCCAGTACTTC
CASSQPRGSGPQETQYF
>-|TRBD1|TRBJ2-2|TRBV4-1|15
TGCGCCAGCAGCCGCCGGGACAGGGACGGCGGGGAGCTGTTTTTT
CASSRRDRDGGELFF
>-|-|TRBJ2-6|TRBV29-1|16
TGCAGCGTTGATGCGGGCCGCGGCTTAGGGACCAACGTCCTGACTTTC
CSVDAGRGLGTNVLTF
>-|-|TRBJ2-7|TRBV29-1|10
TGCAGCGTAGCAACCTACGAGCAGTACTTC
CSVATYEQYF
>-|-|TRBJ1-1|TRBV11-3|14
TGTGCCAGCAGCCTATACGGAGGGAACACTGAAGCTTTCTTT
CASSLYGGNTEAFF
>-|TRBD2|TRBJ2-7|TRBV19|16
TGTGCCAGTAGTATAGGCCGACTAGCGGGAGCCTACGAGCAGTACTTC
CASSIGRLAGAYEQYF
>once|TRBD1|TRBJ2-5|TRBV5-4|14
TGTGCCAGCAGCCCAATGGACAGGCAAGAGACCCAGTACTTC
CASSPMDRQETQYF
>-|-|TRBJ1-3|TRBV14|13
TGTGCCAGCAGCCAACCCAGGGCGAACACCATATATTTT
CASSQPRANTIYF
>once|-|TRBJ2-1|TRBV20-1|11
TGCAGTGCGGCTCACGGAGGTGAGCAGTTCTTC
CSAAHGGEQFF
>-|TRBD1|TRBJ1-4|TRBV28|14
TGTGCCAGCACCCTCGACAGGGCGTATGAAAAACTGTTTTTT
CASTLDRAYEKLFF
>-|-|TRBJ2-5|TRBV10-1|14
TGCGCCAGCAGTGTGGCAGGGGGACTAGGGACCCAGTACTTC
CASSVAGGLGTQYF
>-|TRBD1|TRBJ1-1|TRBV6-5|13
TGTGCCAGCAGACCGGACAGGGAGGGCGAAGCTTTCTTT
CASRPDREGEAFF
>-|-|TRBJ1-2|TRBV6-5|15
TGTGCCAGCAGTTACATTTTGGGCAGACGAGCTAACTACACCTTC
CASSYILGRRANYTF
>-|-|TRBJ1-3|TRBV5-1|16
TGCGCCAGCAGTAAGGGGTCCCTGAGCTCTGGAAACACCATATATTTT
CASSKGSLSSGNTIYF
>once|-|TRBJ2-1|TRBV28|14
TGTGCCAGCAAGGCAGGTATTTCGTACAATGAGCAGTTCTTC
CASKAGISYNEQFF
>once|TRBD2|TRBJ2-2|TRBV18|16
TGTGCCAGCTCAACCGGGACTAGCGGGAGAACCGGGGAGCTGTTTTTT
CASSTGTSGRTGELFF
>-|TRBD2|TRBJ2-5|TRBV19|18
TGTGCCAGTAGCCACCTCGTGGGGGGAGCGGGGGGGCGAGAGACCCAGTACTTC
CASSHLVGGAGGRETQYF
>-|TRBD1|TRBJ2-7|TRBV29-1|15
TGCAGCGTTGAACCCGAGGGACAGGGCACCGGAGAGCAGTACTTC
CSVEPEGQGTGEQYF
>-|TRBD1|TRBJ1-5|TRBV30|15
TGTGCCTGGAGCCCAGGGACAGGGGGAAGTCAGCCCCAGCATTTT
CAWSPGTGGSQPQHF
>-|-|TRBJ1-4|TRBV27|15
TGTGCCAGCAGTTTTCTCACAGGGAGAGGTGAAAAACTGTTTTTT
CASSFLTGRGEKLFF
>-|TRBD1|TRBJ2-5|TRBV10-3|13
TGTGCCATCAGTGGACAGGGGGGAGAGACCCAGTACTTC
CAISGQGGETQYF
>-|-|TRBJ1-6|TRBV5-6|13
TGTGCCAGCAGCTTGGGACACACTTCACCCCTCCACTTT
CASSLGHTSPLHF
>-|TRBD1|TRBJ2-3|TRBV28|14
TGTGCCAGCAGTGCCGGGACAGGGGTTGATACGCAGTATTTT
CASSAGTGVDTQYF
>-|TRBD2|TRBJ2-1|TRBV27|14
TGTGCCACCGCTACTAGCGGCTCCTACAATGAGCAGTTCTTC
CATATSGSYNEQFF
>-|TRBD2|TRBJ2-5|TRBV10-3|15
TGTGCCATCAGTGACCCGGGAGGCCGGGGAGAGACCCAGTACTTC
CAISDPGGRGETQYF
>once|-|TRBJ1-3|TRBV27|15
TGTGCCAGCAGTTCCTTCACAGGGCTTGGAAACACCATATATTTT
CASSSFTGLGNTIYF
>-|TRBD2|TRBJ2-7|TRBV6-6|15
TGTGCCAGCAGCCACGGGGTAGCGGGAGCGGACGAGCAGTACTTC
CASSHGVAGADEQYF
>once|-|TRBJ1-4|TRBV2|11
TGTGCCAGCATATCGAATGAAAAACTGTTTTTT
CASISNEKLFF
>once|TRBD1|TRBJ2-5|TRBV11-2|16
TGTGCCAGCAGTCACACCGGGACAGGGGCGAAAAAGACCCAGTACTTC
CASSHTGTGAKKTQYF
>-|-|TRBJ2-7|TRBV7-8|14
TGTGCCAGCAGTTTAACTGGCTGGGAGTACGAGCAGTACTTC
CASSLTGWEYEQYF
>-|-|TRBJ1-5|TRBV5-4|14
TGTGCCAGCAGCTTGGGGGGAGGAAATCAGCCCCAGCATTTT
CASSLGGGNQPQHF
>-|TRBD2|TRBJ2-3|TRBV7-8|18
TGTGCCAGCAGCTTAGTTTCCCGGGGACTAGCGTTAAGGGCAGCGCAGTATTTT
CASSLVSRGLALRAAQYF
>-|-|TRBJ2-6|TRBV9|15
TGTGCCAGCAGCCGACAGGACTCTGGGGCCAACGTCCTGACTTTC
CASSRQDSGANVLTF
>-|-|TRBJ1-5|TRBV28|17
TGTGCCAGCAGTTCATCCCCCTCTTATAGCAGCAATCAGCCCCAGCATTTT
CASSSSPSYSSNQPQHF
>-|TRBD2|TRBJ2-2|TRBV5-4|14
TGTGCCAGCAGCTTGGCAGCGGGGGACGGGGAGCTGTTTTTT
CASSLAAGDGELFF
>-|-|TRBJ2-7|TRBV5-1|14
TGCGCCAGCAGCTTGTCCGCCAGATCCTACGAGCAGTACTTC
CASSLSARSYEQYF